This T cell receptor (beta chain) was profiled in a study of T cells after yellow fever vaccination. TCRdb redid the calling of the 5' RACE reads with MiXCR, one entry per CDR3 protein. The repertoire has some 97,000 distinct CDR3 sequences, around 5.8% of them found once; the top ten carry more than 40%. Deletions cut 3 bases from V and 4 bases from J, with 6 bases between. Germline V gives CDR1 SNHLY, CDR2 FYNNEI. This CDR3 contains 12 residues. This TCR was recovered from a man aged 18 to 30 who received the YFV17D yellow fever vaccine. V gene TRBV2 combines with J gene TRBJ2-5; no clear D. The source material was CD8+ T cells sorted from PBMCs, sampled 10 days after the yellow fever booster vaccination. The CDR3 DNA follows: TGTGCCAGCAGTGACGGTCTAGAGACCCAGTACTTC. It specifies CASSDGLETQYF.